These 28 T cell receptor beta chains originate from one sample sequenced in a study of CD8+ T cells in alopecia areata. The authors extracted RNA and reverse transcribed it into cDNA as the sequencing template. Sequenced by immunoSEQ multiplex PCR; TCRdb stores in-frame clones only, minus some. The sample contains approximately 150,000 clones, around 57% of which appear only once. Sequenced material: CD4+ T cells sorted from blood. The receptor source for this set is a human donor in good health.

The chain joins TRBV6-5 to TRBJ1-5; 8 bases map to TRBD1. The CDR3 sequence is 15 residues long. The germline V gene encodes CDR1 MNHEY and CDR2 SVGAGI. The junction had 9 bases not matched to a gene; V was cut back by 5 bases and J by 6 bases. Here the CDR3 DNA reads TGTGCCAGCAGTCCCTGGACAGGGTTTGGTCAGCCCCAGCATTTT. This encodes CASSPWTGFGQPQHF.

This clone was seen a handful of times. The chain carries TRBV19 and TRBJ2-7; the D gene could be TRBD1 or TRBD2 (5 bases each). The germline V and J ends were trimmed by 8 bases and 3 bases, with 14 bases remaining between them. The CDR3 is 13 amino acids. Germline V gene sequence: CDR1 LNHDA, CDR2 SQIVND (reference sequence). The chain's CDR3 is CASSGTQGYEQYF. Here the CDR3 DNA reads TGTGCCAGTTCCGGGACGCAAGGCTACGAGCAGTACTTC. The full variable domain, with the rest looked up from reference TRBV19 and TRBJ2-7, is DGGITQSPKYLFRKEGQNVTLSCEQNLNHDAMYWYRQDPGQGLRLIYYSQIVNDFQKGDIAEGYSVSREKKESFPLTVTSAQKNPTAFYLCASSGTQGYEQYFGPGTRLTVT.

This clone was counted ten times or more. This rearrangement joins TRBV19 to TRBJ2-7; D not certain. V dropped 3 bases and J dropped 1 base, with 7 bases sitting between them. The CDR3 runs to 13 residues. The germline V gene encodes CDR1 LNHDA and CDR2 SQIVND (reference sequence). Written as DNA, the CDR3 is TGTGCCAGTAGTATTGCAGTATCCTACGAGCAGTACTTC. Its translation is CASSIAVSYEQYF.

The V and J genes are TRBV18 and TRBJ1-5; no clear D gene. The germline V gene has CDR1 KGHSH and CDR2 LQKENI. The CDR3 consists of 14 residues. Trimming shortened V by 3 bases and J by 5 bases, and 11 bases separated the two germline ends. In DNA, the CDR3 is TGTGCCAGCTCACCCGCCGACACCTATCAGCCCCAGCATTTT. Residues: CASSPADTYQPQHF.

Only a few counts were recorded for this clone. CDR3 DNA sequence: TGCAGCGTTGCTGCCGGCTTCTACGAGCAGTACTTC. This translates into CSVAAGFYEQYF. The gene calls are TRBV29-1 and TRBJ2-7; D is ambiguous. This CDR3 spans 12 amino acids. In germline, CDR1 is SQVTM, CDR2 ANQGSEA. V lost 4 bases and J 3 bases, leaving 10 bases between the germline ends.

This clone was recorded a few times. The rearrangement joins TRBV30 to TRBJ1-1; 8 bases match TRBD1. V was clipped by 3 bases and J by 0 bases; unmatched bases: 3. The CDR3 is 14 amino acids. Germline CDR1 reads GTSNPN; CDR2 reads SVGIG (reference sequence). CDR3 sequence (DNA): TGTGCCTGGAGCCGGGACAGGATGAACACTGAAGCTTTCTTT. Translating gives CAWSRDRMNTEAFF.

The rearrangement uses TRBV19 and TRBJ1-5; D is possibly TRBD1 (6 bases). CDR3 length: 14 residues. Looked up from germline, CDR1 is LNHDA and CDR2 is SQIVND (reference sequence). V was shortened by 7 bases and J by 7 bases, with 17 bases between the two germline ends. The CDR3 nucleotides read TGTGCCAGTAACATACAGGGAAGTGGGCAGCCCCAGCATTTT. It codes for CASNIQGSGQPQHF.

The genes are TRBV29-1 and TRBJ2-3; the D call may be TRBD1 or TRBD2 (6 bases each). Deletions cut 5 bases from V and 3 bases from J, with 12 bases between. The CDR3 has 13 amino acids. The germline CDR1 and CDR2 sequences are SQVTM and ANQGSEA. The CDR3 region is CSVTGRLTDTQYF. The CDR3 nucleotides read TGCAGCGTTACAGGGAGGTTGACAGATACGCAGTATTTT.

This clone was seen a handful of times. The chain carries TRBV12-2 and TRBJ1-4; the table calls TRBD1, which could not be checked here. TRBV12-2 is described as a pseudogene. CDR3 length: 15 amino acids. Written as DNA, the CDR3 is TGTGCAAGTCGCCCGAGGGGACAGAGAAATGAAAAACTGTTTTTT. Encoded protein: CASRPRGQRNEKLFF.

This clone showed up just a few times. This chain joins TRBV29-1 and TRBJ2-5, with TRBD2 identical over 8 bases. The germline V gene has CDR1 SQVTM and CDR2 ANQGSEA. The CDR3 length is 13 residues. After removal of 4 bases from V and 5 bases from J, the junction contained 6 bases not matched to a gene. In DNA form, the CDR3 reads TGCAGCGTTGTTTTAGCGGGAAGGGAGACCCAGTACTTC. Encoded protein: CSVVLAGRETQYF.

This chain links TRBV11-2 with TRBJ2-5, with TRBD2 identical over 10 bases. The tail of the sequence fits TRBJ2-7 better, so the J call may be wrong. The CDR3 length is 15 residues. CDR1 SGHAT and CDR2 FQNNGV come from the germline V gene. The CDR3 bases are TGTGCCAGCAGCCGAGCTCGGACTAGCGGCTACGAGCAGTACTTC. Protein product: CASSRARTSGYEQYF.

This chain uses TRBV18 with TRBJ2-2; D possibly corresponds to TRBD1 (6 bases). V was clipped by 2 bases and J by 6 bases, with 7 bases between them. Germline V lookup: CDR1 KGHSH, CDR2 LQKENI. This CDR3 comprises 13 residues. The CDR3 DNA reads as TGTGCCAGCTCACCAGCAGGGGCCGGGGAGCTGTTTTTT. Translation: CASSPAGAGELFF.

CDR3 region: CATSRDAQTGELFF. The CDR3 region has the DNA TGTGCCACCAGCAGAGACGCCCAGACCGGGGAGCTGTTTTTT. V usage is TRBV15 and J usage is TRBJ2-2; no definite D call. CDR3 length: 14 amino acids. The V end was cut by 0 bases, the J end by 5 bases, with 7 bases between. Germline loops: CDR1 LNHNV, CDR2 YYDKDF (reference sequence).

J is TRBJ2-3 and V is TRBV11-2; D uncertain. The CDR3 has 12 amino acids. V dropped 2 bases and J dropped 6 bases, with 6 bases sitting between them. The V gene's germline CDR1 is SGHAT and CDR2 FQNNGV. As DNA, the CDR3 is TGTGCCAGCAGCTTACGGTCTGATACGCAGTATTTT. This translates into CASSLRSDTQYF.

This sequence joins TRBV4-1 and TRBJ2-1, with D unresolved. From germline, CDR1 is MGHRA and CDR2 YSYEKL. With 0 bases removed from V and 3 bases from J, the gap between germline ends came to 9 bases. CDR3 length: 15 residues. The CDR3 region has the DNA TGCGCCAGCAGCCAAGATAGGGCTAGCTACAATGAGCAGTTCTTC. This codes for CASSQDRASYNEQFF.

The sample holds a few counts of this clone. J is TRBJ2-5 and V is TRBV29-1; TRBD2 agrees at 10 bases. This CDR3 spans 12 amino acids. Germline loops: CDR1 SQVTM, CDR2 ANQGSEA. V trimming: 7 bases; J trimming: 3 bases; junction bases outside the gene matches: 2. CDR3 in DNA: TGCAGCGCTAGCGGGGGCAAAGAGACCCAGTACTTC. Encoded protein: CSASGGKETQYF.

The V gene is TRBV29-1, the J gene TRBJ2-2; TRBD1 matches at 11 bases. The CDR3 sequence is 14 residues long. The germline V gene encodes CDR1 SQVTM and CDR2 ANQGSEA. V gave up 5 bases and J gave up 4 bases; unmatched junction bases: 3. CDR3 loop: CSVWDRGITGELFF. DNA for the CDR3: TGCAGCGTTTGGGACAGGGGGATCACCGGGGAGCTGTTTTTT.

CDR3 in DNA: TGTGCCACCAGCAGAGATTATAGATCACCCCTCCACTTT. Its protein product is CATSRDYRSPLHF. This sequence joins TRBV15 and TRBJ1-6; no definite D call. The CDR3 has 13 residues. V gave up 0 bases and J gave up 10 bases, with 7 bases separating them. Germline values: CDR1 LNHNV, CDR2 YYDKDF (reference sequence).

The chain has TRBV5-1 and TRBJ2-3; 7 bases line up with TRBD1. The CDR3 spans 14 residues. CDR1 SGHRS and CDR2 YFSETQ come from the germline V gene. After removal of 5 bases from V and 6 bases from J, the junction contained 9 bases not matched to a gene. The CDR3 DNA reads as TGCGCCAGCAGTAGGACAGGCGGTTTCGATACGCAGTATTTT. Its translation: CASSRTGGFDTQYF.

The chain employs TRBV6-6 and TRBJ2-1, with TRBD2 as a possible D gene (5 bases). Germline assignment: CDR1 MNHNY and CDR2 SVGAGI (reference sequence). V dropped 2 bases and J dropped 3 bases, with 8 bases sitting between them. The CDR3 is 14 amino acids. This CDR3 is CASSYNGDYNEQFF. The CDR3 nucleotides read TGTGCCAGCAGTTACAACGGGGACTACAATGAGCAGTTCTTC.

In regard to this clone: A read error may account for a junction end that differs from germline. This chain uses TRBV25-1 with TRBJ2-6; tentative D call: TRBD1 (5 bases). The CDR3 is made up of 18 amino acids. Germline CDR1 reads MGHDK; CDR2 reads SYGVNS. The CDR3 region has the DNA TGTGCCAGCAGTCATGGGGCAGTAGTCGCCTCTTGGGCCAACGTCCTGACTTTC. Residues: CASSHGAVVASWANVLTF.

Only a few counts were recorded for this clone. The chain employs TRBV29-1 and TRBJ2-7, with 8 bases aligning to TRBD2. V was clipped by 7 bases and J by 4 bases; unmatched bases: 6. CDR1 and CDR2 from the germline V gene are SQVTM and ANQGSEA. The CDR3 runs to 12 residues. CDR3 protein: CSATSGSYEQYF. For the CDR3, the DNA is TGCAGCGCAACTAGCGGTTCATACGAGCAGTACTTC.

The V and J genes are TRBV23-1 and TRBJ2-2, with 7 nucleotides matching TRBD1. TRBV23-1 is designated an ORF whose function remains uncertain. Unmatched junction bases numbered 6, after V lost 2 bases and J lost 0 bases. The CDR3 is 17 residues long. The CDR3 nucleotides are TGCGCCAGCAGTCAACCGGGACAGCTACCGAACACCGGGGAGCTGTTTTTT. Protein product: CASSQPGQLPNTGELFF.

As concerns this clone: The junction departs from germline at one end; a sequencing error may be responsible. This sequence joins TRBV13 and TRBJ2-7, with D perhaps matching TRBD1 or TRBD2 (6 bases each). Per germline, CDR1 PRHDT and CDR2 FYEKMQ (reference sequence). The CDR3 consists of 14 residues. This chain's CDR3 is CASRLGGSAYEQYF. In DNA, the CDR3 is TGTGCCAGCAGATTAGGGGGGAGTGCCTACGAGCAGTACTTC.

J is TRBJ1-4 and V is TRBV11-2, with D uncertain. CDR1 and CDR2 from the germline V gene are SGHAT and FQNNGV. The CDR3 consists of 14 residues. Trimming shortened V by 1 base and J by 7 bases, and 10 bases separated the two germline ends. CDR3 in amino acids: CASSLGLNSEKLFF. CDR3 nucleotides: TGTGCCAGCAGCTTAGGCCTTAACAGTGAAAAACTGTTTTTT.

There are a few counts of this clone. This chain joins TRBV6-6 and TRBJ1-5; 7 nucleotides agree with TRBD1. The CDR3 runs 15 residues. The V gene end was trimmed by 6 bases and the J gene end by 4 bases; junction bases not matched to a gene: 9. Germline lookup yields CDR1 MNHNY and CDR2 SVGAGI (reference sequence). CDR3 sequence (DNA): TGTGCCAGCAGACTAGAGGGGACAGCAAATCAGCCCCAGCATTTT. This codes for CASRLEGTANQPQHF.

The genes are TRBV7-6 and TRBJ2-5; tentatively, D is TRBD2 (6 bases). V dropped 4 bases and J dropped 5 bases, with 14 bases sitting between them. The CDR3 runs to 14 residues. Germline CDR1 and CDR2: SGHVS and FNYEAQ. CDR3 coding DNA: TGTGCCAGCAGCTCACGGCGGGCGGGGGAGACCCAGTACTTC. Translating gives CASSSRRAGETQYF.

The V and J genes are TRBV6-1 and TRBJ1-2; D gene ambiguous. Trimming stripped 7 bases from V and 8 bases from J, with 17 bases between. This CDR3 region has 13 residues. Germline assignment: CDR1 MNHNS and CDR2 SASEGT. The CDR3 DNA sequence: TGTGCCAGCACCACCCCTGACCGTGGGGGCTACACCTTC. It specifies CASTTPDRGGYTF.